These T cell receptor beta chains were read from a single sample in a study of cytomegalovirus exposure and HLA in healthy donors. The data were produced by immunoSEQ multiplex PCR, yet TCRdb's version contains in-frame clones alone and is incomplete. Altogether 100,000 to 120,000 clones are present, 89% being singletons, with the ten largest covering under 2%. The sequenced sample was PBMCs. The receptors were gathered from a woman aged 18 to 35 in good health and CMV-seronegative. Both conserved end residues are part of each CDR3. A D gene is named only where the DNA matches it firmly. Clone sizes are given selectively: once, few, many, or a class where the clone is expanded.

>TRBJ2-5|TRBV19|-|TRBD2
TGTGCCAGTAGTCCCGGACTAGCGGCTCAAGAGACCCAGTACTTC
CASSPGLAAQETQYF
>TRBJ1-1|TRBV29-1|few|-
TGCAGCGTTTACAGGAACACTGAAGCTTTCTTT
CSVYRNTEAFF
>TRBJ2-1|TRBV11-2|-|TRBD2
TGTGCCAGCAGCTTGATCCTAGCGGCCTACAATGAGCAGTTCTTC
CASSLILAAYNEQFF
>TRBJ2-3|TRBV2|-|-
TGTGCCAGCAGCACAGGGAGCACAGATACGCAGTATTTT
CASSTGSTDTQYF
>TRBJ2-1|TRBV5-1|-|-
TGCGCCAGCAGCCAGACTAGCTCCTACAATGAGCAGTTCTTC
CASSQTSSYNEQFF
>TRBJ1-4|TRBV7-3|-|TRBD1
TGTGCCAGCAGCCCAGGGGACGGGACAGGGGGTTTGGAAAAACTGTTTTTT
CASSPGDGTGGLEKLFF
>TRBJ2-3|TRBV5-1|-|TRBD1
TGCGCCAGCAACCCGGGACAGGGGATAGATACGCAGTATTTT
CASNPGQGIDTQYF
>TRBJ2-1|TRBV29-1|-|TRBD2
TGCAGCGAGGTGGTAGCGGGATCCAATGAGCAGTTCTTC
CSEVVAGSNEQFF
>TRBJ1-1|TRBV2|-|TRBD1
TGTGCCAGCAGCACCCCCAGGGGGAGGCAGGAAGCTTTCTTT
CASSTPRGRQEAFF
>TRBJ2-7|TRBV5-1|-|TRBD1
TGCGCCAGCAGCTTCCCGGGACAGGGGCCCAACGAGCAGTACTTC
CASSFPGQGPNEQYF
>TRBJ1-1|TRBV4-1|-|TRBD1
TGCGCCAGCAGCCCAGCCTCCGGGACAGGGTCTCCTAGCACTGAAGCTTTCTTT
CASSPASGTGSPSTEAFF
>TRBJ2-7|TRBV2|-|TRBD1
TGTGCCAGCACTGCAAGTACCGGGACAGGGCACGAGCAGTACTTC
CASTASTGTGHEQYF
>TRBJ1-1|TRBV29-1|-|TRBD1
TGCAGCGTTGTAACAGGGGAGAGAACTGAAGCTTTCTTT
CSVVTGERTEAFF
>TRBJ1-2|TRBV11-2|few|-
TGTGCCAGCAGCTTATCTCATATGGCCCCTAACTATGGCTACACCTTC
CASSLSHMAPNYGYTF
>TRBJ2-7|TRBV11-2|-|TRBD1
TGTGCCAGCAGCCTCCCTATGGGACAGCGCGGCGAGCAGTACTTC
CASSLPMGQRGEQYF
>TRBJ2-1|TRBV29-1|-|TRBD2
TGCAGCGTCGAAGGGACTAGCGGCAGGGGGAATGAGCAGTTCTTC
CSVEGTSGRGNEQFF
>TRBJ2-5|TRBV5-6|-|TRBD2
TGTGCCAGCAGCTTGATTAGCGGGAGCGGAAAGACCCAGTACTTC
CASSLISGSGKTQYF
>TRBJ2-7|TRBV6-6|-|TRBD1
TGTGCCAGCACTGGGGACAGGGGTAGTTACGAGCAGTACTTC
CASTGDRGSYEQYF
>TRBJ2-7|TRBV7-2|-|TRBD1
TGTGCCAGCAGCCTCCGGGACAGGGGGCGGGACGAGCAGTACTTC
CASSLRDRGRDEQYF
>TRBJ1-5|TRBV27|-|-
TGTGCCAGCAGTTTGAGGAGCAATCAGCCCCAGCATTTT
CASSLRSNQPQHF
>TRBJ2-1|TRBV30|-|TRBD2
TGTGCCTGGAGTGGATGGGTAGCGGGGGGGACATCCTACAATGAGCAGTTCTTC
CAWSGWVAGGTSYNEQFF
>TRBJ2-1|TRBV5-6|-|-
TGTGCCAGCAGCTTGATAGGGGGTAACCGGGGTGAGCAGTTCTTC
CASSLIGGNRGEQFF
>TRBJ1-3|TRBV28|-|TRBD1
TGTGCCAGCAGTCGACAGGGGACGGGAAACACCATATATTTT
CASSRQGTGNTIYF